What follows are 26 T cell receptor beta chains derived from one specimen sequenced in a study of cytomegalovirus exposure and HLA in healthy donors. 60 Vbeta and 13 Jbeta primers were used in PCR. Libraries were prepared by immunoSEQ multiplex PCR; TCRdb keeps only in-frame clonotypes and omits some of them. The table includes roughly 100,000 clones, over 12% detected once. Source material: PBMCs. Receptors originate from a female donor in good health and CMV-seronegative.

The V call is TRBV5-1, the J call TRBJ1-6; 7 nucleotides align to TRBD1. CDR3 length: 15 amino acids. Germline-derived CDR1 and CDR2 are SGHRS and YFSETQ. The junction had 6 bases not matched to a gene; V was cut back by 7 bases and J by 2 bases. CDR3: CASHRDSPYNSPLHF. The CDR3 nucleotides read TGCGCCAGCCACCGGGACAGCCCCTATAATTCACCCCTCCACTTT.

The CDR3 protein is CAWRQPGGPADTQYF. The DNA of the CDR3 is TGTGCCTGGAGACAACCTGGGGGCCCCGCAGATACGCAGTATTTT. This sequence joins TRBV30 and TRBJ2-3, with a tentative D call TRBD1 (6 bases). With 3 bases removed from V and 4 bases from J, the gap between germline ends came to 17 bases. Germline-derived CDR1 and CDR2 are GTSNPN and SVGIG (reference sequence). The CDR3 loop spans 15 amino acids. Based on the CDR3 plus reference TRBV30 and TRBJ2-3, the full variable domain is SQTIHQWPATLVQPVGSPLSLECTVEGTSNPNLYWYRQAAGRGLQLLFYSVGIGQISSEVPQNLSASRPQDRQFILSSKKLLLSDSGFYLCAWRQPGGPADTQYFGPGTRLTVL.

This clone was counted a few times. The chain recombines TRBV9 with TRBJ2-6, with TRBD1 matching over 8 bases. The V gene's germline CDR1 is SGDLS and CDR2 YYNGEE. This CDR3 has 20 amino acids. V lost 0 bases and J lost 2; bases outside the gene matches: 13. Here the CDR3 reads CASSVADRGFFGAGANVLTF. The CDR3 DNA reads as TGTGCCAGCAGCGTAGCCGACAGGGGATTTTTCGGCGCTGGGGCCAACGTCCTGACTTTC.

The table lists this clone with a few counts. The V gene is TRBV7-9, the J gene TRBJ2-7; D is perhaps TRBD2 (6 bases). Germline lookup yields CDR1 SEHNR and CDR2 FQNEAQ (reference sequence). Trimming removed 10 bases from V and 5 bases from J, with 21 bases in between. The CDR3 is made up of 14 amino acids. The chain's CDR3 is CATSLGGYVDEQYF. For the CDR3, the DNA is TGTGCCACCTCACTGGGGGGATATGTCGACGAGCAGTACTTC.

This clone was observed a handful of times. The V call is TRBV7-9, the J call TRBJ1-5, with D possibly TRBD1 on 6 matching bases. Germline V gene data show CDR1 as SEHNR and CDR2 as FQNEAQ (reference sequence). V dropped 1 base and J dropped 6 bases, with 10 bases sitting between them. The CDR3 has 14 amino acids. The CDR3 protein is CASSLGTGSQPQHF. CDR3 in DNA: TGTGCCAGCAGCTTAGGAACAGGGAGTCAGCCCCAGCATTTT.

This clone was counted only a few times. This chain links TRBV25-1 with TRBJ2-3, with 8 positions matching TRBD2. This CDR3 is 14 amino acids long. After removal of 7 bases from V and 3 bases from J, the junction contained 6 bases not matched to a gene. Germline V gene data show CDR1 as MGHDK and CDR2 as SYGVNS. The CDR3 spells CASTAAGVTDTQYF. The CDR3 DNA is TGTGCCAGCACAGCAGCGGGAGTTACAGATACGCAGTATTTT.

This clone was picked up a small number of times. V and J are TRBV27 and TRBJ2-7; 9 bases are shared with TRBD1. The CDR3 has 13 amino acids. V was clipped by 11 bases and J by 5 bases; unmatched bases: 10. The germline CDR1 and CDR2 sequences are MNHEY and SMNVEV (reference sequence). The DNA of the CDR3 is TGTGCCGCCGTCGGACAGGGGAGGAACGAGCAGTACTTC. As protein: CAAVGQGRNEQYF.

The V gene is TRBV4-1, the J gene TRBJ1-3; 8 nucleotides line up with TRBD1. The V and J ends lost 5 bases and 4 bases, in that order; junction bases with no gene match: 7. The germline V gene encodes CDR1 MGHRA and CDR2 YSYEKL. The CDR3 spans 15 residues. This CDR3 is CASSVGQGTGNTIYF. The CDR3 DNA is TGCGCCAGCAGCGTCGGACAGGGAACAGGAAACACCATATATTTT.

This clone has more than one count but fewer than ten. The chain combines TRBV29-1 with TRBJ2-1, with D possibly TRBD1 on 6 matching bases. V shed 0 bases and J shed 2 bases, with 11 bases lying between them. The CDR3 runs to 15 residues. Germline assignment: CDR1 SQVTM and CDR2 ANQGSEA. The CDR3 region has the DNA TGCAGCGTTGAAGAATACAGGGTTGCCTACAATGAGCAGTTCTTC. Its protein product is CSVEEYRVAYNEQFF.

The chain combines TRBV30 with TRBJ2-7, with 7 bases lining up with TRBD2. This CDR3 has 13 residues. V was pared by 1 base and J by 5 bases, with 5 bases of the junction left unmatched. Germline values: CDR1 GTSNPN, CDR2 SVGIG (reference sequence). Written as DNA, the CDR3 is TGTGCCTGGAGTGCGGCAGGGAGGGACGAGCAGTACTTC. Encoded protein: CAWSAAGRDEQYF.

The chain carries TRBV11-2 and TRBJ2-5; a weak D match, TRBD2 (6 bases). Trimming shortened V by 5 bases and J by 0 bases, and 7 bases separated the two germline ends. Germline V CDR1 and CDR2: SGHAT, FQNNGV. The CDR3 spans 13 residues. The CDR3 loop reads CASSRGYQETQYF. The CDR3, as DNA: TGTGCCAGCAGCCGGGGGTACCAAGAGACCCAGTACTTC.

This clone has a handful of counts. The chain has TRBV27 and TRBJ1-2; TRBD1 might be the D (5 bases). V was trimmed by 2 bases and J by 8 bases, leaving 18 bases between them. Germline V gene sequence: CDR1 MNHEY, CDR2 SMNVEV (reference sequence). This CDR3 is 15 amino acids long. CDR3 coding DNA: TGTGCCAGCAGTTTAACGCAGGGAAAGGTGGTCGGCTACACCTTC. Protein product: CASSLTQGKVVGYTF.

In this sample, this clone turned up a few times. As DNA, the CDR3 is TGTGCCAGCGGAGGTAGCGGGAGCTCAGATACGCAGTATTTT. Its translation is CASGGSGSSDTQYF. V usage is TRBV6-5 and J usage is TRBJ2-3, with TRBD2 matching over 9 bases. Germline CDR1 MNHEY, CDR2 SVGAGI. The trim removed 8 bases at V and 4 bases at J, leaving 7 bases unmatched. This CDR3 is 14 amino acids long.

This clone was found a few times. A junction boundary mismatches the germline segment, possibly from a read error. The chain is built from TRBV2 and TRBJ1-2; 9 bases map to TRBD1. The length of the CDR3 is 13 residues. CDR1 is SNHLY and CDR2 is FYNNEI in the germline V gene. Here the CDR3 DNA reads TGTGTCAGCAAGGGGACAGGGATCTATGGCTACACCTTC. This sequence encodes CVSKGTGIYGYTF. Full variable domain (missing parts from reference TRBV2 and TRBJ1-2): EPEVTQTPSHQVTQMGQEVILRCVPISNHLYFYWYRQILGQKVEFLVSFYNNEISEKSEIFDDQFSVERPDGSNFTLKIRSTKLEDSAMYFCVSKGTGIYGYTFGSGTRLTVV.

The chain couples TRBV6-1 to TRBJ1-4; TRBD1 might be the D (5 bases). CDR3 length: 16 amino acids. The V and J ends lost 2 bases and 2 bases respectively, with 12 bases between them. Germline V CDR1 and CDR2: MNHNS, SASEGT. In nucleotides, the CDR3 is TGTGCCAGCAGTGAATGGGTGGGGACTACTAATGAAAAACTGTTTTTT. Protein product: CASSEWVGTTNEKLFF.

The rearrangement links TRBV18 to TRBJ2-2; TRBD2 might be the D (5 bases). The length of the CDR3 is 14 residues. Trimming left V 0 bases short and J 4 bases short, with 6 bases between. Germline V gene lookup returns CDR1 KGHSH and CDR2 LQKENI. The CDR3 sequence: CASSPPGSTGELFF. CDR3 DNA sequence: TGTGCCAGCTCACCACCAGGGAGCACCGGGGAGCTGTTTTTT.

The chain recombines TRBV7-6 with TRBJ1-5, with 9 positions matching TRBD1. Trimming at V came to 5 bases and at J to 7 bases, leaving 6 bases not matched to a gene. The CDR3 has 14 amino acids. Germline V CDR1 and CDR2: SGHVS, FNYEAQ. CDR3 amino acids: CASSGSGQGQPQHF. The DNA for the CDR3 is TGTGCCAGCAGCGGTTCGGGACAGGGCCAGCCCCAGCATTTT.

This clone was counted a few times. The J gene is TRBJ1-3, the V gene TRBV7-6, with D maybe TRBD1 (6 bases). Trimming removed 1 base from V and 1 base from J, with 11 bases in between. The V gene's germline CDR1 is SGHVS and CDR2 FNYEAQ. The length of the CDR3 is 16 residues. The CDR3 spells CASSLGQRGSGNTIYF. DNA for the CDR3: TGTGCCAGCAGCTTAGGCCAGAGGGGGTCTGGAAACACCATATATTTT.

The sample holds a few counts of this clone. V and J are TRBV19 and TRBJ2-7; TRBD2 matches at 9 bases. J was trimmed by 2 bases and V by 6 bases; bases with no gene match: 8. Germline V gene lookup returns CDR1 LNHDA and CDR2 SQIVND (reference sequence). The CDR3 runs to 15 residues. The chain's CDR3 is CASSVTSGSPYEQYF. The CDR3, as DNA: TGTGCCAGTAGCGTAACTAGCGGGTCCCCCTACGAGCAGTACTTC.

The rearrangement uses TRBV15 and TRBJ2-1; TRBD1 is a possible D gene (5 bases). Looked up from germline, CDR1 is LNHNV and CDR2 is YYDKDF (reference sequence). Trimming removed 0 bases from V and 7 bases from J, with 7 bases in between. The CDR3 runs to 13 residues. CDR3 nucleotide sequence: TGTGCCACCAGCAGAGATAACAGGAATGAGCAGTTCTTC. Translation: CATSRDNRNEQFF. Variable domain in full (rest from reference TRBV15 and TRBJ2-1): DAMVIQNPRYQVTQFGKPVTLSCSQTLNHNVMYWYQQKSSQAPKLLFHYYDKDFNNEADTPDNFQSRRPNTSFCFLDIRSPGLGDTAMYLCATSRDNRNEQFFGPGTRLTVL.

This clone was observed a handful of times. The V and J genes are TRBV2 and TRBJ2-7; a weak D match, TRBD2 (7 bases). The V and J ends lost 6 bases and 3 bases respectively, with 18 bases between them. Germline V gene data show CDR1 as SNHLY and CDR2 as FYNNEI. The CDR3 length is 15 residues. The CDR3 bases are TGTGCCAGCAGCAACGTGGGGGGGGCGATCTACGAGCAGTACTTC. Residues: CASSNVGGAIYEQYF.

This clone was observed a few times. The rearrangement joins TRBV30 to TRBJ2-7; 8 bases line up with TRBD1. Germline CDR1 is GTSNPN and CDR2 is SVGIG (reference sequence). The CDR3 totals 13 residues. V shed 1 base and J 3 bases; nucleotides not matched to a gene: 2. The CDR3 DNA reads TGTGCCTGGAGTGCCGACAGGGGCTACGAGCAGTACTTC. This translates into CAWSADRGYEQYF. Filled out from reference TRBV30 and TRBJ2-7, the complete variable domain reads SQTIHQWPATLVQPVGSPLSLECTVEGTSNPNLYWYRQAAGRGLQLLFYSVGIGQISSEVPQNLSASRPQDRQFILSSKKLLLSDSGFYLCAWSADRGYEQYFGPGTRLTVT.

The chain has TRBV7-6 and TRBJ2-7; TRBD2 aligns across 7 bases. V shed 1 base, J shed 0 bases, and the junction held 15 bases outside the gene matches. The V gene's germline CDR1 is SGHVS and CDR2 FNYEAQ. The CDR3 runs 19 residues. CDR3: CASSLDDSGLAGLSYEQYF. The CDR3 DNA reads TGTGCCAGCAGCTTAGACGATAGCGGTTTAGCGGGTCTCTCCTACGAGCAGTACTTC.

The chain is built from TRBV7-3 and TRBJ2-1; D may be TRBD2 (6 bases). The V gene lost 5 bases and the J gene lost 4 bases, with 15 bases spanning the gap. Germline CDR1 is SGHTA and CDR2 is FQGTGA. This CDR3 contains 15 residues. The CDR3 sequence is CASSPDGRQYNEQFF. Written as DNA, the CDR3 is TGTGCCAGCAGCCCCGACGGGAGACAGTACAATGAGCAGTTCTTC.

This chain uses TRBV4-2 with TRBJ2-1; TRBD2 agrees at 9 bases. J gave up 5 bases and V 0 bases, and 8 bases lay outside the gene matches. CDR1 is LGHNA and CDR2 is YNFKEQ in the germline V gene. The CDR3 extends over 17 amino acids. CDR3 sequence: CASSQEWSRLADNEQFF. The CDR3 DNA sequence: TGTGCCAGCAGCCAAGAGTGGTCTCGACTAGCGGACAATGAGCAGTTCTTC.

The chain is built from TRBV6-1 and TRBJ1-5; the D gene is possibly TRBD1 (6 bases). The germline CDR1 and CDR2 sequences are MNHNS and SASEGT. This CDR3 is 15 amino acids long. The germline V and J ends were trimmed by 4 bases and 3 bases, with 13 bases remaining between them. The CDR3 nucleotides are TGTGCCAGCAGTGGACTACAGGGAACCAATCAGCCCCAGCATTTT. Translated: CASSGLQGTNQPQHF.